This T cell receptor beta chain is drawn from a study of cytomegalovirus exposure and HLA in healthy donors. The study, taken as a whole, reports: The authors later found HLA-associated TCR beta chains more clonally expanded than equally common others. Available immune exposure information was restricted to CMV serostatus only. In a later analysis, donors in an Asian-associated ancestry cluster reportedly had fewer N-insertions in productive TCRs than the cohort mean.

Donors consisted of healthy bone marrow donors. The PCR used 60 Vbeta and 13 Jbeta primers. Produced via immunoSEQ multiplex PCR; TCRdb's table is partial and in-frame only. This sample yields about 190,000 clones, of which roughly 79% are seen a single time; 1.5% to 2% belongs to the top ten. The CDR3 has 16 residues. Germline assignment: CDR1 SEHNR and CDR2 FQNEAQ (reference sequence). Note on this clone: Its specificity is unknown. At one end, the junction sequence differs from germline, possibly due to a read error.

Sequenced sample: PBMCs. The TCR sequence derives from a woman younger than 30 in good health and CMV-seronegative. This sequence joins TRBV7-9 and TRBJ1-2; no reliable D call. CDR3 in amino acids: CSSSLGVRSFNYGYTF. The CDR3 DNA reads as TGTTCCAGCAGCTTAGGAGTGCGGTCTTTTAACTATGGCTACACCTTC.